The clone carrying this TCR beta chain was counted a single time. These data come from a study of blood T cell repertoires in COVID-19. Study summary: Material from acute and convalescent COVID-19 was sourced from the United States, Italy and Spain.

In germline, CDR1 is KGHDR, CDR2 SFDVKD. Trimming shortened V by 2 bases and J by 1 base, and 2 bases separated the two germline ends. The CDR3 totals 13 residues. As processed by the authors: It was from reference gene primer amplification that nucleated cell counts were estimated. Data came from immunoSEQ multiplex PCR; TCRdb stores just in-frame clones and leaves some out. The V and J calls and clone size were taken over from that table, and D and trimming were inferred from the DNA. The sample has about 220,000 clones, 80% to 90% seen once. The age range of participants was roughly 18 to 90 years, with residence in about two dozen US areas.

V is TRBV24-1 and J is TRBJ2-1; the D is unclear. The source is a woman under 30 in a cohort exposed to, infected with or recovered from COVID-19 (not recorded which). Sample: PBMCs or T cells enriched from blood (not recorded which). CDR3 amino acids: CATSDSSYNEQFF. CDR3 sequence (DNA): TGTGCCACCAGTGATTCATCCTACAATGAGCAGTTCTTC.